Following are 7 T cell receptor beta chains from one sample sequenced in a study of vaccination effects on CD4 cells after COVID-19. Sequencing was performed with immunoSEQ multiplex PCR; in TCRdb, only in-frame clones are kept and a portion is missing. The sample lists around 24,000 clones, approximately 74% occurring once. CD4+ T cells specific for antigen were expanded with viral peptide pools by the ViraFEST assay before sequencing. Culture proceeded for approximately nine days, and CD4+ T cells were then isolated. Previously uninfected by SARS-CoV-2, the vaccine recipients also showed negative nucleocapsid antibodies. No antigens are known for them. The sample consisted of CD4+ T cells from PBMCs cultured with SARS-CoV-2 spike peptides, taken before COVID-19 vaccination. These receptors all stem from a human donor who received a COVID-19 vaccine.

The chain joins TRBV3-1 (or the pseudogene TRBV3-2) to TRBJ2-5; 7 nucleotides match TRBD2. Unmatched junction bases numbered 8, after V lost 4 bases and J lost 3 bases. The CDR3 runs 15 residues. Germline values: CDR1 LGHDT, CDR2 YNNKEL (reference sequence). CDR3 amino acids: CASSPSGASEETQYF. For the CDR3, the DNA is TGTGCCAGCAGCCCGAGCGGGGCGTCGGAAGAGACCCAGTACTTC.

V is TRBV13 and J is TRBJ2-7, with TRBD1 as a possible D gene (6 bases). Trimming removed 5 bases at V and 4 bases at J, with 9 bases between. CDR1 PRHDT and CDR2 FYEKMQ come from the germline V gene (reference sequence). The CDR3 is 12 amino acids. CDR3 in amino acids: CASSPDRYEQYF. CDR3 nucleotides: TGTGCCAGCAGCCCCGACAGGTACGAGCAGTACTTC.

This CDR3 reads CASSLKVRAGVYQETQYF. The CDR3 nucleotides are TGTGCCAGCAGCTTAAAGGTCCGAGCGGGGGTGTACCAAGAGACCCAGTACTTC. The chain is built from TRBV11-2 and TRBJ2-5; 8 bases are a match to TRBD2. The length of the CDR3 is 18 residues. Germline trimming cut 2 bases from V and 0 bases from J; bases unmatched to any gene: 11. Germline values: CDR1 SGHAT, CDR2 FQNNGV.

This chain uses TRBV14 with TRBJ2-5; the D gene could be TRBD1 or TRBD2 (6 bases each). V shed 1 base and J shed 4 bases, with 19 bases lying between them. The germline V gene has CDR1 SGHDN and CDR2 FVKESK. CDR3 length: 17 residues. The CDR3, as DNA: TGTGCCAGCAGCCAAGGAAACTTGGGGGGCGTATCAGAGACCCAGTACTTC. Translation gives CASSQGNLGGVSETQYF.

J is TRBJ2-1 and V is TRBV6-5; D assignment may be TRBD1 or TRBD2 (5 bases each). Trimming removed 5 bases at V and 8 bases at J, with 16 bases between. CDR1 is MNHEY, CDR2 SVGAGI, per germline. CDR3 length: 14 residues. The chain's CDR3 is CASSNRGIGDEQFF. Here the CDR3 DNA reads TGTGCCAGCAGTAACCGGGGCATAGGCGATGAGCAGTTCTTC.

The chain is built from TRBV30 and TRBJ2-7; TRBD2 might be the D (5 bases). Trimming took 4 bases from V and 4 from J, leaving 11 bases between them. CDR1 is GTSNPN, CDR2 SVGIG, per germline (reference sequence). The length of the CDR3 is 12 residues. This CDR3 is CAWNPRGYEQYF. In DNA, the CDR3 is TGTGCCTGGAACCCCCGGGGTTACGAGCAGTACTTC.

This clone was picked up one time. The V gene is TRBV5-4, the J gene TRBJ2-3; TRBD2 agrees at 8 bases. Germline trimming cut 0 bases from V and 6 bases from J; bases unmatched to any gene: 6. Germline V gene lookup returns CDR1 SGHNT and CDR2 YYREEE (reference sequence). The CDR3 totals 15 residues. This chain's CDR3 is CASSLESGRGDTQYF. The CDR3 DNA follows: TGTGCCAGCAGCTTGGAAAGCGGGAGAGGCGATACGCAGTATTTT.